The rows below give T cell receptor beta chains drawn from one sample of a study of naive and memory T cell subsets. TCRdb itself ran the UMI-ligation and nested PCR reads through MiXCR, one entry per CDR3 protein. Seen here are more than 95,000 distinct CDR3 sequences, around 15% observed once, and the top ten hold 2.5% to 3.5%. The sample was naive CD8+ T cells from blood. The origin of the receptors is a human donor in good health. Each CDR3 is given with its conserved first and last residue. Fields, in order: D gene, V gene, J gene, CDR3 protein. D genes are given only for firm matches.

>-|TRBV13|TRBJ2-7
CASSPHAGYEQYF
>-|TRBV6-5|TRBJ2-7
CASSYTQGITDEQYF
>-|TRBV27|TRBJ1-1
CASSNKPPTWAFF
>-|TRBV4-3|TRBJ2-5
CASSQATDASETQYF
>-|TRBV13|TRBJ1-1
CASSLRPQGEAFF
>-|TRBV29-1|TRBJ1-1
CSVKTVNTEAFF
>-|TRBV2|TRBJ2-1
CASTWMGEDNEQFF
>-|TRBV27|TRBJ2-2
CASSIRTEPVTGELFF
>-|TRBV28|TRBJ2-1
CASWEPLGNEQFF
>-|TRBV7-9|TRBJ1-5
CASSFGGINQPQHF
>TRBD2|TRBV24-1|TRBJ2-1
CATSHSAGAYNEQFF
>TRBD1|TRBV29-1|TRBJ1-1
CSVVSPGGSGGIAEAFF
>-|TRBV6-6|TRBJ2-3
CASRWTASDTQYF
>-|TRBV28|TRBJ2-1
CASTPSAGSNNEQFF
>-|TRBV30|TRBJ1-1
CAWSPLNTEAFF
>-|TRBV6-2/TRBV6-3|TRBJ1-5
CASSYFRGAGQPQHF
>-|TRBV6-9|TRBJ2-1
CASSPQSSYNEQFF
>-|TRBV12-3/TRBV12-4|TRBJ2-2
CASSLKQDGTGELFF
>TRBD2|TRBV5-4|TRBJ2-7
CASSSGLVYEQYF
>-|TRBV12-3/TRBV12-4|TRBJ2-3
CASSLVTSTDTQYF
>-|TRBV29-1|TRBJ2-7
CSVLVGYEQYF
>TRBD1|TRBV5-5|TRBJ2-7
CASSIDRQGFYEQYF
>-|TRBV11-3|TRBJ2-2
CASSFFEKFTGELFF
>-|TRBV7-9|TRBJ1-2
CASSARSLELPYGYTF
>-|TRBV27|TRBJ2-1
CATRGPRGAQGGNEQFF
>-|TRBV4-3|TRBJ1-6
CASSQDRGSPLHF
>-|TRBV4-2|TRBJ1-2
CASSQGLTPWDGYTF
>-|TRBV4-2|TRBJ2-7
CASSLNQPGTNEQYF
>TRBD1|TRBV24-1|TRBJ1-4
CATSDAGTGDEKLFF
>-|TRBV5-4|TRBJ2-1
CASTSGDEQFF
>-|TRBV7-6|TRBJ1-2
CASSLPEASQTYGYTF
>-|TRBV28|TRBJ1-1
CASSWHTEAFF
>TRBD1|TRBV19|TRBJ2-3
CASTRTGGFTDTQYF
>-|TRBV7-2|TRBJ2-3
CASTLSGDTQYF
>TRBD1|TRBV9|TRBJ1-1
CASSANRGKNTEAFF
>-|TRBV7-9|TRBJ2-1
CASSAARQPTYNEQFF
>-|TRBV10-3|TRBJ1-1
CAFGRKNTEAFF
>-|TRBV21-1|TRBJ2-4
CASSNLDCFCLYF
>-|TRBV4-2|TRBJ2-3
CASSADADTQYF
>TRBD1|TRBV4-3|TRBJ2-1
CASSQDKGAVEQFF
>TRBD2|TRBV27|TRBJ2-3
CASSLSGSGGTDTQYF
>TRBD1|TRBV4-1|TRBJ2-2
CASSQEWTGGLSGELFF
>-|TRBV11-2|TRBJ2-5
CASSSLFQETQYF